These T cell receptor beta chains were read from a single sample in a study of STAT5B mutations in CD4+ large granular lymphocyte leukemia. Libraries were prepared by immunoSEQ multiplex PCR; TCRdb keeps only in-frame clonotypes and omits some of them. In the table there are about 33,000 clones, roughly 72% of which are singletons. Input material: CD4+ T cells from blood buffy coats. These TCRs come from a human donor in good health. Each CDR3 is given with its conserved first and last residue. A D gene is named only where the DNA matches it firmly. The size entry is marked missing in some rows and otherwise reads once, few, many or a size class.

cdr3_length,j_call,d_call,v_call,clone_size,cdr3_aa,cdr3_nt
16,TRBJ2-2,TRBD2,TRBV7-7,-,CASSLAPGLYTGELFF,TGTGCTAGCAGCTTAGCCCCGGGACTATACACCGGGGAGCTGTTTTTT
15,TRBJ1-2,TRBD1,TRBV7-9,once,CASSHTGTGSYGYTF,TGTGCCAGCAGCCACACCGGGACAGGGAGCTATGGCTACACCTTC
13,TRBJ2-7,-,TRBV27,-,CASSLGGWGEQYF,TGTGCCAGCAGTTTAGGTGGTTGGGGAGAGCAGTACTTC
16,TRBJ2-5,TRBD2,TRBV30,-,CAWSAAGVLFGGTQYF,TGTGCCTGGAGTGCAGCGGGAGTGCTATTCGGGGGGACCCAGTACTTC
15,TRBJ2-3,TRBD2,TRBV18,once,CASSPGTSEVYTQYF,TGTGCCAGCTCACCAGGGACTAGTGAGGTGTATACGCAGTATTTT
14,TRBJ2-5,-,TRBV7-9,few,CASSRTAYQETQYF,TGTGCCAGCAGCCGGACAGCGTACCAAGAGACCCAGTACTTC
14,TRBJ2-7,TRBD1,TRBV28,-,CASSTADRVNEQYF,TGTGCCAGCAGCACCGCGGACAGGGTGAACGAGCAGTACTTC
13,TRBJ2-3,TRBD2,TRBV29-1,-,CSAEGLATDTQYF,TGCAGCGCCGAGGGACTAGCAACAGATACGCAGTATTTT
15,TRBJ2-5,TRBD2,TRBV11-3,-,CASSATSVPQETQYF,TGTGCCAGCAGCGCCACTAGCGTACCACAAGAGACCCAGTACTTC
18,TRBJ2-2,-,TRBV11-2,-,CASSSGVAPGPYTGELFF,TGTGCCAGCAGCTCAGGAGTCGCTCCGGGTCCCTACACCGGGGAGCTGTTTTTT
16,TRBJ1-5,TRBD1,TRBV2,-,CASSEAGNRGRQPQHF,TGTGCCAGCAGTGAAGCGGGTAACAGGGGTAGACAGCCCCAGCATTTT
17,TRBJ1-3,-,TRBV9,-,CASSVSGTEISGNTIYF,TGTGCCAGCAGCGTTTCCGGGACCGAAATCTCTGGAAACACCATATATTTT
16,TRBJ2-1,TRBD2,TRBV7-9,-,CASSLEGTSGLNEQFF,TGTGCCAGCAGCTTAGAAGGGACTAGCGGACTTAATGAGCAGTTCTTC
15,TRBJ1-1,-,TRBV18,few,CASSFGHPMNTEAFF,TGTGCCAGCTCATTTGGACACCCCATGAACACTGAAGCTTTCTTT
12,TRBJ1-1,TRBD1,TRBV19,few,CASRQGPGEAFF,TGTGCCAGTAGACAGGGGCCGGGTGAAGCTTTCTTT
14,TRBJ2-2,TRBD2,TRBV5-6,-,CASSLTRLAGELFF,TGTGCCAGCAGCTTGACCAGACTAGCGGGGGAGCTGTTTTTT
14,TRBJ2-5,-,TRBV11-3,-,CASSLMTSLETQYF,TGTGCCAGCAGCTTAATGACTTCGCTTGAGACCCAGTACTTC
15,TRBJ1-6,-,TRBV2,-,CASSERYKGDSPLHF,TGTGCCAGCAGTGAACGTTACAAAGGGGATTCACCCCTCCACTTT
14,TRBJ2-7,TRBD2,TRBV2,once,CASSVETSGLGQYF,TGTGCCAGCAGTGTCGAGACTAGCGGTTTAGGGCAGTACTTC
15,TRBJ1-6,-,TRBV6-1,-,CASTPGSVLSSPLHF,TGTGCCAGCACACCCGGGTCGGTTTTAAGCTCACCCCTCCACTTT
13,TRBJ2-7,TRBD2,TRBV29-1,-,CSAKTSGGYEQYF,TGCAGCGCCAAGACGAGCGGGGGTTACGAGCAGTACTTC
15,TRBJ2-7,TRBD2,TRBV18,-,CASSPGASGSDEQYF,TGTGCCAGCTCACCAGGTGCTAGCGGGAGTGACGAGCAGTACTTC
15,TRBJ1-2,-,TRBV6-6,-,CATAPPEDGLYGYTF,TGTGCCACGGCTCCACCCGAGGACGGACTCTATGGCTACACCTTC
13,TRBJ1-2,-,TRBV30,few,CAWSPGGSYGYTF,TGTGCCTGGAGTCCCGGGGGTAGCTATGGCTACACCTTC
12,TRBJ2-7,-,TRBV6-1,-,CASTDIRYEQYF,TGTGCCAGCACTGACATACGCTACGAGCAGTACTTC
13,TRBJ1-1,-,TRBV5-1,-,CASSLERNTEAFF,TGCGCCAGCAGCTTGGAAAGGAACACTGAAGCTTTCTTT
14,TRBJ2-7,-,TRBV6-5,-,CASRNRLSSYEQYF,TGTGCCAGCAGAAACAGGCTCTCCTCCTACGAGCAGTACTTC
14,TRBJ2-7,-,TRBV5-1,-,CASSLANPTYEQYF,TGCGCCAGCAGCTTGGCCAATCCGACCTACGAGCAGTACTTC
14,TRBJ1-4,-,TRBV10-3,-,CAISDDGSNEKLFF,TGTGCCATCAGTGACGACGGATCTAATGAAAAACTGTTTTTT
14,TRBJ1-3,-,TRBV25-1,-,CASSEHDSGNTIYF,TGTGCCAGCAGTGAACACGACTCTGGAAACACCATATATTTT
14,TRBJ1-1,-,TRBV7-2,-,CASSPRWGDTEAFF,TGTGCCAGCAGCCCCCGATGGGGGGACACTGAAGCTTTCTTT
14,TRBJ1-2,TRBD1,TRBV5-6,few,CASSLGQGVYGYTF,TGTGCCAGCAGCTTGGGACAGGGGGTCTATGGCTACACCTTC
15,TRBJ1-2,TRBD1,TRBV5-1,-,CASSLMGQTNYGYTF,TGCGCCAGCAGCTTGATGGGACAGACTAACTATGGCTACACCTTC
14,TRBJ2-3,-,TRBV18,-,CASSPPGPASTQYF,TGTGCCAGCTCACCCCCGGGCCCGGCGAGCACGCAGTATTTT
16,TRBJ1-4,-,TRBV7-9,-,CASSLAGQGGGEKLFF,TGTGCCAGCAGCTTAGCAGGGCAGGGAGGGGGTGAAAAACTGTTTTTT